The 27 T cell receptor beta chains given below trace back to one sample, sequenced in a study of CDR3 diversity in severe acne. Using its own MiXCR run on the PCR reads, TCRdb lists one record per CDR3 protein. The table lists more than 70,000 distinct CDR3 sequences, under 55% of them singletons. The specimen was blood. Receptors originate from a male donor with severe acne vulgaris.

This clonotype was recorded at least ten times. The chain has TRBV20-1 and TRBJ2-1; 9 bases are a match to TRBD2. This CDR3 comprises 16 residues. Germline V gives CDR1 DFQATT, CDR2 SNEGSKA (reference sequence). The junction had 10 bases not matched to a gene; V was cut back by 6 bases and J by 1 base. CDR3 in DNA: TGCAGTGCCAGGAAGAGACTAGCGGCTTCCTACAATGAGCAGTTCTTC. It yields the protein CSARKRLAASYNEQFF.

This CDR3 is CSLYRDRVNQPQHF. In DNA, the CDR3 is TGCAGTTTATACCGGGACAGGGTCAATCAGCCCCAGCATTTT. The chain has TRBV20-1 and TRBJ1-5, with 9 bases matching TRBD1. The junction had 8 bases not matched to a gene; V was cut back by 8 bases and J by 3 bases. CDR1 is DFQATT and CDR2 is SNEGSKA in the germline V gene (reference sequence). The CDR3 is made up of 14 amino acids.

This clonotype was counted a few times. Mismatch with germline at one junction end may stem from a read error. The chain has TRBV4-1 and TRBJ2-7; D might be TRBD2 (5 bases). Per the germline V gene, CDR1 is MGHRA and CDR2 is YSYEKL. This CDR3 comprises 15 residues. The CDR3 DNA sequence: TGCGCCAGCCGCCAAGACGAAGCGGAGCCGTACGAGCAGTACTTC. Translation: CASRQDEAEPYEQYF.

Only a few counts were recorded for this clonotype. A read error may produce the germline difference seen at one junction end. The CDR3 spells CSVEGTGQETQYF. The DNA of the CDR3 is TGCAGCGTTGAAGGGACGGGACAAGAGACCCAGTACTTC. The chain uses TRBV7-9 and TRBJ2-5; D possibly matches TRBD1 or TRBD2 (5 bases each). CDR3 length equals 13 residues. CDR1 and CDR2 (germline): SEHNR, FQNEAQ (reference sequence).

As regards this clonotype: A read error may produce the germline difference seen at one junction end. The J gene is TRBJ2-5, the V gene TRBV5-4, with a weak D call TRBD2 (6 bases). Germline V gives CDR1 SGHNT, CDR2 YYREEE (reference sequence). The CDR3 covers 12 residues. In DNA form, the CDR3 reads TGTGCCTGCAGCTTGTGGGGGGAGATCCAGTACTTC. Translation gives CACSLWGEIQYF. Combining the CDR3 with reference TRBV5-4 and TRBJ2-5 gives the whole variable domain ETGVTQSPTHLIKTRGQQVTLRCSSQSGHNTVSWYQQALGQGPQFIFQYYREEENGRGNFPPRFSGLQFPNYSSELNVNALELDDSALYLCACSLWGEIQYFGPGTRLLVL.

This chain uses TRBV15 with TRBJ1-2; no firm D call. This CDR3 contains 14 residues. Germline lookup yields CDR1 LNHNV and CDR2 YYDKDF (reference sequence). Trimming removed 0 bases at V and 3 bases at J, with 8 bases between. CDR3: CATSRDLRDYGYTF. In DNA, the CDR3 is TGTGCCACCAGCAGAGATCTACGAGACTATGGCTACACCTTC.

This clonotype was seen many times. The V gene is TRBV7-9, the J gene TRBJ1-1, with D unresolved. Trimming removed 3 bases at V and 8 bases at J, with 7 bases between. This CDR3 spans 11 amino acids. Germline assignment: CDR1 SEHNR and CDR2 FQNEAQ (reference sequence). The CDR3 spells CASSFPGEAFF. As DNA, the CDR3 is TGTGCCAGCAGCTTCCCGGGGGAAGCTTTCTTT.

In this sample, this clonotype turned up many times. The chain has TRBV2 and TRBJ1-3; the D gene is possibly TRBD1 (5 bases). The germline V gene has CDR1 SNHLY and CDR2 FYNNEI. V was trimmed by 7 bases and J by 1 base, leaving 8 bases between them. CDR3 length equals 13 residues. As DNA, the CDR3 is TGTGCCAGCAAGCCAGGGTCTGGAAACACCATATATTTT. Residues: CASKPGSGNTIYF.

With regard to this clonotype: A junction end diverges from the germline sequence, so it may reflect a read error. This chain links TRBV7-7 with TRBJ2-1, with 12 bases matching TRBD2. CDR3 size: 16 residues. Germline CDR1 reads SSHAT; CDR2 reads FNYEAQ (reference sequence). The CDR3 DNA sequence: TGTGCTAGCAGTCCGGGACTAGCGGGCCAAGGGAATGAGCAGTTCTTC. Translated, it gives CASSPGLAGQGNEQFF.

V usage is TRBV7-3 and J usage is TRBJ2-3; 9 bases line up with TRBD2. The J segment lost 4 bases and the V segment lost 7 bases, leaving 9 bases of the junction unmatched. Germline assignment: CDR1 SGHTA and CDR2 FQGTGA. There are 15 residues in the CDR3. CDR3 protein: CASTQAGGGADTQYF. The DNA for the CDR3 is TGTGCCAGCACCCAAGCGGGAGGAGGGGCAGATACGCAGTATTTT.

This clonotype has a count of ten or more. This chain uses TRBV10-1 with TRBJ2-1; TRBD2 is a possible D gene (5 bases). The germline gives CDR1 WNHNN, CDR2 SYGVQD (reference sequence). This CDR3 comprises 14 residues. With 0 bases removed from V and 9 bases from J, the gap between germline ends came to 12 bases. The CDR3 spells CASSESTRAVEQFF. CDR3 coding DNA: TGCGCCAGCAGTGAGTCGACTCGAGCGGTTGAGCAGTTCTTC.

This chain joins TRBV7-2 and TRBJ2-7; the match to TRBD1 covers 7 bases. This CDR3 has 13 residues. Trimming took 3 bases from V and 2 from J; bases not matched to a gene: 1. Germline loops: CDR1 SGHTA, CDR2 FQGNSA. The CDR3 nucleotides are TGTGCCAGCAGCTTTGGGACAGCCTACGAGCAGTACTTC. Translating gives CASSFGTAYEQYF.

The table lists this clonotype with a few counts. The V gene is TRBV7-2, the J gene TRBJ1-6; tentative D call: TRBD1 (6 bases). Trimming left V 2 bases short and J 7 bases short, with 15 bases between. This CDR3 has 16 amino acids. The V gene's germline CDR1 is SGHTA and CDR2 FQGNSA. The CDR3 region is CASSLTWAGANSPLHF. DNA of the CDR3: TGTGCCAGCAGCTTAACCTGGGCAGGGGCGAATTCACCCCTCCACTTT.

V usage is TRBV19 and J usage is TRBJ1-5; 7 nucleotides line up with TRBD1. Germline V lookup: CDR1 LNHDA, CDR2 SQIVND (reference sequence). The CDR3 length is 20 residues. Trimming removed 6 bases from V and 0 bases from J; junction bases left unmatched: 20. For the CDR3, the DNA is TGTGCCAGTAGAAGGACAGGACGTAAGGATATCGGCTATAGCAATCAGCCCCAGCATTTT. This sequence encodes CASRRTGRKDIGYSNQPQHF.

The rearrangement links TRBV11-2 to TRBJ1-2; D is unresolved. V was pared by 5 bases and J by 2 bases, with 30 bases between. The germline V gene has CDR1 SGHAT and CDR2 FQNNGV. The CDR3 spans 20 residues. This CDR3 is CASSAGARHTGWIWNYGYTF. The CDR3 DNA follows: TGTGCCAGCAGCGCGGGAGCCCGCCACACCGGCTGGATCTGGAACTATGGCTACACCTTC.

This sequence joins TRBV9 and TRBJ2-5; D unresolved. The CDR3 covers 17 residues. Germline V gene data show CDR1 as SGDLS and CDR2 as YYNGEE. Trimming took off 1 base at V and 2 bases at J, with 18 bases between the two ends. CDR3 amino acids: CASSVSERLAGQETQYF. The CDR3 DNA sequence: TGTGCCAGCAGCGTATCTGAGAGGTTAGCAGGACAAGAGACCCAGTACTTC.

This clonotype was detected only a few times. The gene calls are TRBV9 and TRBJ2-2; the D is unclear. Germline CDR1 reads SGDLS; CDR2 reads YYNGEE. With 2 bases removed from V and 2 bases from J, the gap between germline ends came to 22 bases. This CDR3 comprises 19 residues. Written as DNA, the CDR3 is TGTGCCAGCAGCGTTGAAAAGGCGGAGCCTCCGCAAAACACCGGGGAGCTGTTTTTT. It codes for CASSVEKAEPPQNTGELFF.

In its sample, this clonotype was seen many times. The rearrangement joins TRBV28 to TRBJ2-7; D might be TRBD1 (5 bases). The CDR3 is made up of 16 amino acids. Germline assignment: CDR1 MDHEN and CDR2 SYDVKM. The V end was cut by 5 bases, the J end by 3 bases, with 20 bases between. CDR3: CASSQGYKGFLYEQYF. Written as DNA, the CDR3 is TGTGCCAGCAGTCAGGGTTATAAAGGATTTCTCTACGAGCAGTACTTC. The whole variable domain, remainder taken from reference TRBV28 and TRBJ2-7, is DVKVTQSSRYLVKRTGEKVFLECVQDMDHENMFWYRQDPGLGLRLIYFSYDVKMKEKGDIPEGYSVSREKKERFSLILESASTNQTSMYLCASSQGYKGFLYEQYFGPGTRLTVT.

This clonotype was counted only a few times. This chain connects TRBV9 to TRBJ2-1, with 9 bases identical to TRBD1. Looked up from germline, CDR1 is SGDLS and CDR2 is YYNGEE. This CDR3 comprises 16 residues. J lost 7 bases, V lost 3 bases, and 11 bases had no gene match. The chain's CDR3 is CASSGAGDRAFNEQFF. The CDR3 nucleotides read TGTGCCAGCAGCGGCGCCGGGGACAGGGCCTTTAATGAGCAGTTCTTC.

This clonotype came up many times. Because it lacks the conserved phenylalanine or tryptophan at the end, this CDR3 is likely a read error. No DNA is shown, since the ends of the CDR3 on it are uncertain; the CDR3 is the one TCRdb lists. The chain recombines TRBV2 with TRBJ1-3. Counting both end residues, the CDR3 totals 9 amino acids. Germline CDR1 reads SNHLY; CDR2 reads FYNNEI. The CDR3 spells CASSEQSLL.

The DNA for the CDR3 is TGCAGCGTTGAGGGGGTTATGAGGCCGGGGGGGTACGAGCAGTACTTC. The encoded protein is CSVEGVMRPGGYEQYF. The gene calls are TRBV29-1 and TRBJ2-7, with 8 nucleotides matching TRBD2. The V and J ends lost 3 bases and 4 bases, in that order; junction bases with no gene match: 14. The CDR3 totals 16 residues. In germline, CDR1 is SQVTM, CDR2 ANQGSEA.

This clonotype came up many times. The chain has TRBV12-3 or TRBV12-4 and TRBJ2-3; D is possibly TRBD2 (5 bases). The V gene lost 3 bases and the J gene lost 2 bases, with 12 bases spanning the gap. CDR3 length: 15 residues. The CDR3 loop reads CASSLLSGPTDTQYF. Here the CDR3 DNA reads TGTGCCAGCAGTTTGTTAAGCGGACCCACAGATACGCAGTATTTT.

Concerning this clonotype: It may be a read error: a sequence one base away is much more abundant. The chain employs TRBV20-1 and TRBJ2-2; 7 nucleotides agree with TRBD2. Germline-derived CDR1 and CDR2 are DFQATT and SNEGSKA (reference sequence). The CDR3 loop spans 16 amino acids. V shed 3 bases, J shed 0 bases, and the junction held 7 bases outside the gene matches. CDR3: CSARGTSEANTGELFF. For the CDR3, the DNA is TGCAGTGCTAGGGGTACTAGCGAGGCGAACACCGGGGAGCTGTTTTTT.

V and J are TRBV7-2 and TRBJ1-1; 9 positions match TRBD1. Trimming at V came to 5 bases and at J to 1 base, leaving 5 bases not matched to a gene. Germline V gives CDR1 SGHTA, CDR2 FQGNSA. This CDR3 has 15 residues. Here the CDR3 reads CASSQMTGGNTEAFF. In DNA, the CDR3 is TGTGCCAGCAGCCAAATGACAGGGGGGAACACTGAAGCTTTCTTT.

The rearrangement links TRBV7-2 to TRBJ2-7, with D uncertain. This CDR3 region has 17 residues. Deletions cut 0 bases from V and 2 bases from J, with 17 bases between. In germline, CDR1 is SGHTA, CDR2 FQGNSA. The CDR3 here is CASSLALTRSFPYEQYF. The CDR3 DNA reads TGTGCCAGCAGCTTAGCGCTGACCCGCAGCTTTCCCTACGAGCAGTACTTC.

The V call is TRBV7-9, the J call TRBJ2-5; D is unresolved. This CDR3 is 17 amino acids long. Germline V gene sequence: CDR1 SEHNR, CDR2 FQNEAQ (reference sequence). V gave up 4 bases and J gave up 0 bases, with 18 bases separating them. The DNA of the CDR3 is TGTGCCAGCAGCTACAGTGGGAAGGGCCGGTACCAAGAGACCCAGTACTTC. Its translation is CASSYSGKGRYQETQYF.

This rearrangement joins TRBV7-3 to TRBJ1-1; 7 positions match TRBD1. The CDR3 consists of 13 residues. Trimming at V came to 2 bases and at J to 5 bases, leaving 2 bases not matched to a gene. The germline gives CDR1 SGHTA, CDR2 FQGTGA. The CDR3 DNA reads as TGTGCCAGCAGCTTAGAACAGGGGACTGAAGCTTTCTTT. Encoded protein: CASSLEQGTEAFF. The full variable domain, in which reference TRBV7-3 and TRBJ1-1 provide the parts outside the CDR3, is GAGVSQTPSNKVTEKGKYVELRCDPISGHTALYWYRQSLGQGPEFLIYFQGTGAADDSGLPNDRFFAVRPEGSVSTLKIQRTERGDSAVYLCASSLEQGTEAFFGQGTRLTVV.